This TCR beta chain was found in a study of cytomegalovirus exposure and HLA in healthy donors. Notes on the study in general: Later analysis identified a missense DCLRE1C variant that was linked to TCR beta V- and J-gene trimming.

The CDR3 is made up of 20 amino acids. Germline loops: CDR1 MGHRA, CDR2 YSYEKL. PCR primers comprised 60 Vbeta and 13 Jbeta primers. Assay: immunoSEQ multiplex PCR; the TCRdb copy retains only in-frame clones and omits some. Found here are 95,000 to 100,000 clones, around 77% of them singletons; the top ten hold roughly 7.1%. A word on this clone: Antigen unknown.

The sequence was collected from a female donor in good health and CMV-seronegative. Sequenced: PBMCs. V usage is TRBV4-1 and J usage is TRBJ2-5, with 8 bases identical to TRBD2. The better agreement between TRBJ2-7 and the DNA end casts doubt on the J call. CDR3 loop: CASSQDYKAGTSVSSYEQYF. As DNA, the CDR3 is TGCGCCAGCAGCCAAGATTACAAGGCAGGGACTAGTGTCAGCTCCTACGAGCAGTACTTC.